The text below deals with one T cell receptor beta chain. The record originates from a study of T cells after yellow fever vaccination. The CDR3 runs 14 residues. The germline gives CDR1 SEHNR, CDR2 FQNEAQ (reference sequence). V dropped 0 bases and J dropped 6 bases, with 12 bases sitting between them. MiXCR was run by TCRdb on the 5' RACE reads, yielding one entry per CDR3 protein. The repertoire holds about 99,000 distinct CDR3 sequences, with around 5.8% as singletons. Here the sequenced sample was CD8+ T cells sorted from PBMCs, taken 10 days after the yellow fever booster vaccination. The sequence came from a man aged 18 to 29 who received the YFV17D yellow fever vaccine. The chain recombines TRBV7-9 with TRBJ2-7, with a possible D match to TRBD1 (6 bases). CDR3 sequence: CASSLAVRGVEQYF. Written as DNA, the CDR3 is TGTGCCAGCAGCTTAGCAGTCAGGGGTGTCGAGCAGTACTTC. The full variable domain, its missing parts supplied by reference TRBV7-9 and TRBJ2-7, is DTGVSQNPRHKITKRGQNVTFRCDPISEHNRLYWYRQTLGQGPEFLTYFQNEAQLEKSRLLSDRFSAERPKGSFSTLEIQRTEQGDSAMYLCASSLAVRGVEQYFGPGTRLTVT.